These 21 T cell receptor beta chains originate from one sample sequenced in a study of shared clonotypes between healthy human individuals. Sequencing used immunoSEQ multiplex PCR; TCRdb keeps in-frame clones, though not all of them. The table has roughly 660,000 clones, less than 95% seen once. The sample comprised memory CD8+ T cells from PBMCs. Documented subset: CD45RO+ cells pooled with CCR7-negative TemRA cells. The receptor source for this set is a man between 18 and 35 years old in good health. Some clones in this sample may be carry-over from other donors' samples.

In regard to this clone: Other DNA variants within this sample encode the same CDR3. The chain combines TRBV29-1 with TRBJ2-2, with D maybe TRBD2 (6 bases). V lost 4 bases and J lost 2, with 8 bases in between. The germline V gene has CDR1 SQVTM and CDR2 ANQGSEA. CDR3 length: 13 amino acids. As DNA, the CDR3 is TGCAGCGTTGCGGGACTTAACACCGGGGAGCTGTTTTTT. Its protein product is CSVAGLNTGELFF.

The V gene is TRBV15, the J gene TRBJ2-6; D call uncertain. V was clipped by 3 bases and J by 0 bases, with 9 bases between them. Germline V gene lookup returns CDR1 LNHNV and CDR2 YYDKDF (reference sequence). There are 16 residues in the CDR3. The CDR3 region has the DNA TGTGCCACCAGCAGCGATTGGGCCTCTGGGGCCAACGTCCTGACTTTC. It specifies CATSSDWASGANVLTF.

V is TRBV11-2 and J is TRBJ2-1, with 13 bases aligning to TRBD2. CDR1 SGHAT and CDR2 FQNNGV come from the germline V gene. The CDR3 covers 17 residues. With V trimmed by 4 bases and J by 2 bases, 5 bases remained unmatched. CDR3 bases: TGTGCCAGCAGCTCGGGACTAGCGGGACCTCCCTACAATGAGCAGTTCTTC. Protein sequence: CASSSGLAGPPYNEQFF.

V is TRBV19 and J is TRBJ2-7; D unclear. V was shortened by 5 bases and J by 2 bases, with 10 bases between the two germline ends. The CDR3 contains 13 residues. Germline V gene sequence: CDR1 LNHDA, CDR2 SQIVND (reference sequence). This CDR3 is CASSPRQAYEQYF. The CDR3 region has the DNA TGTGCCAGTAGTCCCCGTCAGGCCTACGAGCAGTACTTC.

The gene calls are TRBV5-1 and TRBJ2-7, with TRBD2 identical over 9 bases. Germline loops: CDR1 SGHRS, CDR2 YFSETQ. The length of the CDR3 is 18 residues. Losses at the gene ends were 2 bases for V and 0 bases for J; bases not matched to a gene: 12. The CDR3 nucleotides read TGCGCCAGCAGCTTACAAGGTAGCGGGAGTCCCTCCTCCTACGAGCAGTACTTC. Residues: CASSLQGSGSPSSYEQYF.

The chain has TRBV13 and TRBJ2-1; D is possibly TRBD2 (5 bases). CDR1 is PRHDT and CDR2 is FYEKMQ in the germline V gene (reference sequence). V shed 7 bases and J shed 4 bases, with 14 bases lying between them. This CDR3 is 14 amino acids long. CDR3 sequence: CASTSAGLYNEQFF. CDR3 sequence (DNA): TGTGCCAGCACCTCAGCCGGACTTTACAATGAGCAGTTCTTC.

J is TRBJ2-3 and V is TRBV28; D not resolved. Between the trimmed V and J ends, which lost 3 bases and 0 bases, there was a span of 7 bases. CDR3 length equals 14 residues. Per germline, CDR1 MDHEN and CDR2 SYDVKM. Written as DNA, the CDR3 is TGTGCCAGCAGTTTTAGCAGTAGCACAGATACGCAGTATTTT. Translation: CASSFSSSTDTQYF.

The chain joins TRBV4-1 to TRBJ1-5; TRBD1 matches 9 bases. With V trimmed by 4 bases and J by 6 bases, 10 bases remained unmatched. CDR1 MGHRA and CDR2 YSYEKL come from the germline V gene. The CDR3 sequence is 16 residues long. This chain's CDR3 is CASSPWSTGGTQPQHF. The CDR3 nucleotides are TGCGCCAGCAGCCCGTGGAGTACAGGGGGCACTCAGCCCCAGCATTTT.

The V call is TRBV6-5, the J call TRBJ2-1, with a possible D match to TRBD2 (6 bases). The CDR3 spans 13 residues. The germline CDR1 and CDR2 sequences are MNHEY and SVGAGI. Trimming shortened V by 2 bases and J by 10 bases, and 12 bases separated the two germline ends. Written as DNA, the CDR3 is TGTGCCAGCAGTTACCTAGTCGGGGGAGAGCAGTTCTTC. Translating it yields CASSYLVGGEQFF.

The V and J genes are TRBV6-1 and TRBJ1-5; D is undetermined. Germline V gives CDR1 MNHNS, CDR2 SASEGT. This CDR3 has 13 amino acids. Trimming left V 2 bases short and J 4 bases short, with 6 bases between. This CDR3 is CASSELANQPQHF. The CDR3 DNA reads TGTGCCAGCAGTGAATTGGCAAATCAGCCCCAGCATTTT.

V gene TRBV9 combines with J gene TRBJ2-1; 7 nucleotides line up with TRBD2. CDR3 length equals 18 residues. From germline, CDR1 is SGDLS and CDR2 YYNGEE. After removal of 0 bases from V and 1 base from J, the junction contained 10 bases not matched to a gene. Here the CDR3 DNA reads TGTGCCAGCAGCGTAGGATCGGCTAGCGGAATGTCCTACAATGAGCAGTTCTTC. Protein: CASSVGSASGMSYNEQFF.

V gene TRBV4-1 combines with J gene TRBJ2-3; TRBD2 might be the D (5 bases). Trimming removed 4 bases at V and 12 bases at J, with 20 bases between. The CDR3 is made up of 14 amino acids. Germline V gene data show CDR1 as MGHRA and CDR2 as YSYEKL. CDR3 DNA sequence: TGCGCCAGCAGCCGCCAAAGCCTGGACTCGTCACAGTATTTT. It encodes CASSRQSLDSSQYF.

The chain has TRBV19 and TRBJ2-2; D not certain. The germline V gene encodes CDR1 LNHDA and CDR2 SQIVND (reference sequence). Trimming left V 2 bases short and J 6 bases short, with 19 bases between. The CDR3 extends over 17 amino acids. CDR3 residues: CASSIISVGISAGELFF. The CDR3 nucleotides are TGTGCCAGTAGTATAATTAGTGTTGGGATAAGCGCCGGGGAGCTGTTTTTT.

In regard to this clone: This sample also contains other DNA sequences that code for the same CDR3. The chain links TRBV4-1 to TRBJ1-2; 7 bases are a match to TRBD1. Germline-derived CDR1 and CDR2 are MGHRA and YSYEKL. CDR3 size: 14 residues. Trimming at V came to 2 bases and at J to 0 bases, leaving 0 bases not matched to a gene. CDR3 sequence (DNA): TGCGCCAGCAGCCAACAGGGGGCTAACTATGGCTACACCTTC. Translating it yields CASSQQGANYGYTF.

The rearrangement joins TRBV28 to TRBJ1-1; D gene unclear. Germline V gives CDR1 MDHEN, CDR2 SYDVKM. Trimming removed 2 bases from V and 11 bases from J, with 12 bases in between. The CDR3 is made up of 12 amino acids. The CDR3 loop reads CASSLRPEYAFF. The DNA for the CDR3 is TGTGCCAGCAGTTTACGTCCCGAATACGCTTTCTTT.

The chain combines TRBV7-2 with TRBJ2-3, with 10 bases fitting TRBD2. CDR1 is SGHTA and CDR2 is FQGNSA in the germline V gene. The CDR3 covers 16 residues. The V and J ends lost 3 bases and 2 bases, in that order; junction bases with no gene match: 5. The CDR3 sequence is CASSFGLAVYTDTQYF. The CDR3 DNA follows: TGTGCCAGCAGCTTCGGACTAGCGGTTTACACAGATACGCAGTATTTT.

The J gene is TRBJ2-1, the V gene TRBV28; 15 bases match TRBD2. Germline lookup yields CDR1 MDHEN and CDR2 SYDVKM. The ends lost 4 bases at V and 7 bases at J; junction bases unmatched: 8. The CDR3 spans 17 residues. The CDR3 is CASSWGTSGRKENEQFF. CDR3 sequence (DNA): TGTGCCAGCAGTTGGGGGACTAGCGGGAGGAAGGAAAATGAGCAGTTCTTC.

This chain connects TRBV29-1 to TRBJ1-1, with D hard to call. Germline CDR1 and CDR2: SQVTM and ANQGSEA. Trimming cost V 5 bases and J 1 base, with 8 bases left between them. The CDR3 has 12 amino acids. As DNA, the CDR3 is TGCAGCGTTTACGCTTGGAACACTGAAGCTTTCTTT. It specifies CSVYAWNTEAFF.

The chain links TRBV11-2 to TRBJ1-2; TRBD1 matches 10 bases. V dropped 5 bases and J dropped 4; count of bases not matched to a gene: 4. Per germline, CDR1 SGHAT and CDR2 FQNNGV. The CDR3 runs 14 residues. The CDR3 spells CASSPTGGPYGYTF. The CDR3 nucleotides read TGTGCCAGCAGCCCGACAGGGGGCCCCTATGGCTACACCTTC.

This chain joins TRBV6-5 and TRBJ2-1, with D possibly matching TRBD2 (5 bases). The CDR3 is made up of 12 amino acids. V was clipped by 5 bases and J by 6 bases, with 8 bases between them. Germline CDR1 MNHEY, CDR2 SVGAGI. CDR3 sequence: CASSDEGNEQFF. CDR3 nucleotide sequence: TGTGCCAGCAGTGACGAGGGCAATGAGCAGTTCTTC.

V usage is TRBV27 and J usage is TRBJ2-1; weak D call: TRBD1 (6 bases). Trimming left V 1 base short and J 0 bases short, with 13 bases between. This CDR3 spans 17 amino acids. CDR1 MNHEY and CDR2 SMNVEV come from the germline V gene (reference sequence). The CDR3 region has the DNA TGTGCCAGCAGTTTATGGCAGGGGCACAGCTCCTACAATGAGCAGTTCTTC. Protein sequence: CASSLWQGHSSYNEQFF.